These 28 T cell receptor beta chains came from one sample sequenced in a study of blood T cell repertoires in COVID-19. The data were produced by immunoSEQ multiplex PCR, yet TCRdb's version contains in-frame clones alone and is incomplete. Here the sample spans about 300,000 clones, 70% to 90% being singletons. The sequenced material came from peripheral blood. The receptor set was obtained from a woman under 40 who had recovered from COVID-19.

The chain is built from TRBV2 and TRBJ1-2; 9 bases are a match to TRBD1. The junction had 6 bases not matched to a gene; V was cut back by 7 bases and J by 6 bases. The germline V gene has CDR1 SNHLY and CDR2 FYNNEI. The CDR3 runs to 13 residues. Here the CDR3 reads CASTKDRGNGYTF. The CDR3 nucleotides are TGTGCCAGCACTAAGGACAGGGGAAATGGCTACACCTTC. Complete variable domain (other parts from reference TRBV2 and TRBJ1-2): EPEVTQTPSHQVTQMGQEVILRCVPISNHLYFYWYRQILGQKVEFLVSFYNNEISEKSEIFDDQFSVERPDGSNFTLKIRSTKLEDSAMYFCASTKDRGNGYTFGSGTRLTVV.

The gene calls are TRBV6-5 and TRBJ2-3; 7 positions agree with TRBD2. After removal of 2 bases from V and 4 bases from J, the junction contained 3 bases not matched to a gene. Germline CDR1 is MNHEY and CDR2 is SVGAGI. This CDR3 has 14 amino acids. As DNA, the CDR3 is TGTGCCAGCAGTTACAGCGGGATGGCAGATACGCAGTATTTT. Translation gives CASSYSGMADTQYF.

The chain carries TRBV11-2 and TRBJ2-7; the D gene is possibly TRBD1 (6 bases). This CDR3 contains 13 residues. Trimming shortened V by 4 bases and J by 1 base, and 8 bases separated the two germline ends. CDR1 SGHAT and CDR2 FQNNGV come from the germline V gene. CDR3 coding DNA: TGTGCCAGCAGCTGGGACACGTCCTACGAGCAGTACTTC. This codes for CASSWDTSYEQYF.

V is TRBV7-7 and J is TRBJ2-2; TRBD2 is a possible D gene (6 bases). The CDR3 covers 15 residues. Trimming took 1 base from V and 6 from J, leaving 12 bases between them. Germline CDR1 and CDR2: SSHAT and FNYEAQ (reference sequence). This CDR3 is CASSLGTLASGELFF. In DNA, the CDR3 is TGTGCCAGCAGCTTAGGGACGCTAGCGTCCGGGGAGCTGTTTTTT.

This clone was observed once. J is TRBJ1-4 and V is TRBV15, with TRBD1 matching 12 bases. The CDR3 extends over 17 amino acids. V lost 3 bases to trimming and J lost 2 bases; unmatched junction nucleotides: 4. CDR1 is LNHNV and CDR2 is YYDKDF in the germline V gene (reference sequence). The DNA for the CDR3 is TGTGCCACCAGCAGGACCGGGACAGGGGGCACTAATGAAAAACTGTTTTTT. Protein product: CATSRTGTGGTNEKLFF.

This clone was observed a few times. This chain uses TRBV5-4 with TRBJ1-6; D might be TRBD1 (5 bases). V was pared by 5 bases and J by 2 bases, with 20 bases between. This CDR3 region has 18 residues. The germline gives CDR1 SGHNT, CDR2 YYREEE (reference sequence). Here the CDR3 reads CASSPDLGLGTYNSPLHF. The CDR3 DNA reads as TGTGCCAGCAGTCCCGACTTGGGGCTTGGGACCTATAATTCACCCCTCCACTTT.

V and J are TRBV30 and TRBJ1-4; 8 bases match TRBD1. V lost 4 bases, J lost 6 bases, and 10 bases stayed unmatched. The CDR3 contains 15 residues. The germline CDR1 and CDR2 sequences are GTSNPN and SVGIG (reference sequence). CDR3 coding DNA: TGTGCCTGGAATTTCGGGACAGGAGATCATGAAAAACTGTTTTTT. Its protein product is CAWNFGTGDHEKLFF. Full variable domain (missing parts from reference TRBV30 and TRBJ1-4): SQTIHQWPATLVQPVGSPLSLECTVEGTSNPNLYWYRQAAGRGLQLLFYSVGIGQISSEVPQNLSASRPQDRQFILSSKKLLLSDSGFYLCAWNFGTGDHEKLFFGSGTQLSVL.

This chain connects TRBV24-1 to TRBJ2-1; the match to TRBD1 covers 12 bases. The CDR3 is 16 residues long. CDR1 is KGHDR and CDR2 is SFDVKD in the germline V gene. The ends lost 3 bases at V and 8 bases at J; junction bases unmatched: 7. The CDR3 spells CATSDPGTGGIDEQFF. CDR3 nucleotides: TGTGCCACCAGTGATCCCGGGACAGGGGGCATCGATGAGCAGTTCTTC.

This sequence joins TRBV4-3 and TRBJ2-1; 10 positions match TRBD2. With 4 bases clipped from V and 5 bases from J, the junction kept 8 bases outside the gene matches. The germline gives CDR1 LGHNA, CDR2 YSLEER. There are 16 residues in the CDR3. The CDR3 protein is CASSLLAGGINNEQFF. The CDR3 coding sequence is TGCGCCAGCAGCCTCTTAGCGGGGGGCATCAACAATGAGCAGTTCTTC.

V gene TRBV9 combines with J gene TRBJ2-3; 10 bases line up with TRBD2. CDR1 SGDLS and CDR2 YYNGEE come from the germline V gene. This CDR3 has 16 residues. Trimming cost V 3 bases and J 5 bases; bases outside gene matches: 9. Here the CDR3 reads CASSATGTSVVDTQYF. The DNA of the CDR3 is TGTGCCAGCAGCGCTACCGGGACTAGCGTTGTAGATACGCAGTATTTT.

V usage is TRBV5-1 and J usage is TRBJ2-3; D perhaps matches TRBD1 (6 bases). V lost 6 bases, J lost 5 bases, and 19 bases lay in between. The CDR3 extends over 15 amino acids. Germline CDR1 reads SGHRS; CDR2 reads YFSETQ. The CDR3 loop is CASNPGEGTRDTQYF. The CDR3 coding sequence is TGCGCCAGCAACCCCGGGGAAGGGACACGAGATACGCAGTATTTT.

The chain is built from TRBV6-1 and TRBJ1-2, with D possibly matching TRBD1 (6 bases). V lost 5 bases and J 2 bases, leaving 15 bases between the germline ends. Germline V gene lookup returns CDR1 MNHNS and CDR2 SASEGT. This CDR3 contains 15 residues. CDR3 protein: CASSTRQDLNYGYTF. The CDR3 bases are TGTGCCAGCAGTACGAGACAGGACCTAAACTATGGCTACACCTTC.

The chain couples TRBV2 to TRBJ1-5; TRBD1 matches 9 bases. The CDR3 loop spans 14 amino acids. J gave up 5 bases and V 5 bases, and 4 bases lay outside the gene matches. Looked up from germline, CDR1 is SNHLY and CDR2 is FYNNEI. The CDR3 sequence is CASSRTGEDQPQHF. The CDR3 DNA is TGTGCCAGCAGTCGGACAGGGGAGGATCAGCCCCAGCATTTT.

The chain has TRBV19 and TRBJ2-7; TRBD1 might be the D (6 bases). CDR3 length: 13 amino acids. Per germline, CDR1 LNHDA and CDR2 SQIVND (reference sequence). The V and J ends lost 4 bases and 4 bases respectively, with 11 bases between them. In nucleotides, the CDR3 is TGTGCCAGTAGTAACAGGGATCGATACGAGCAGTACTTC. Its translation: CASSNRDRYEQYF.

The V and J genes are TRBV4-1 and TRBJ1-1, with D perhaps TRBD1 (6 bases). Trimming stripped 2 bases from V and 0 bases from J, with 16 bases between. CDR3 length: 17 residues. In germline, CDR1 is MGHRA, CDR2 YSYEKL. CDR3 in amino acids: CASSQLQGFGMNTEAFF. DNA for the CDR3: TGCGCCAGCAGCCAATTACAGGGATTCGGAATGAACACTGAAGCTTTCTTT.

The count of this clone is one. J is TRBJ1-6 and V is TRBV6-5; TRBD1 might be the D (5 bases). The V and J ends lost 2 bases and 7 bases respectively, with 9 bases between them. Germline V CDR1 and CDR2: MNHEY, SVGAGI. The length of the CDR3 is 14 residues. This chain's CDR3 is CASSYRQRNSPLHF. CDR3 coding DNA: TGTGCCAGCAGTTACCGACAGCGAAATTCACCCCTCCACTTT.

This clone appeared a few times. The CDR3 coding sequence is TGTGCCAGCACGACAGGGGACACCGGGGAGCTGTTTTTT. Encoded protein: CASTTGDTGELFF. The chain uses TRBV6-5 and TRBJ2-2; 8 nucleotides match TRBD1. The CDR3 runs to 13 residues. From germline, CDR1 is MNHEY and CDR2 SVGAGI. The V segment lost 7 bases and the J segment 3 bases; nucleotides outside the gene matches: 1.

The V and J genes are TRBV3-1 (or the pseudogene TRBV3-2) and TRBJ2-7; the D gene is possibly TRBD1 (6 bases). The CDR3 loop spans 16 amino acids. CDR1 is LGHDT and CDR2 is YNNKEL in the germline V gene (reference sequence). V dropped 2 bases and J dropped 5 bases, with 19 bases sitting between them. DNA for the CDR3: TGTGCCAGCAGCCAAATAAGGACAGTCCTCTTCAACGAGCAGTACTTC. Translating gives CASSQIRTVLFNEQYF.

The chain carries TRBV9 and TRBJ1-1; TRBD1 is a possible D gene (5 bases). Looked up from germline, CDR1 is SGDLS and CDR2 is YYNGEE. The CDR3 consists of 15 residues. V shed 0 bases and J shed 0 bases, with 9 bases lying between them. The CDR3 spells CASSVGPGLNTEAFF. DNA of the CDR3: TGTGCCAGCAGCGTAGGACCAGGGTTGAACACTGAAGCTTTCTTT.

The chain has TRBV27 and TRBJ1-6; D is unresolved. Germline V gene data show CDR1 as MNHEY and CDR2 as SMNVEV (reference sequence). This CDR3 has 15 residues. The V gene lost 5 bases and the J gene lost 7 bases, with 15 bases spanning the gap. DNA for the CDR3: TGTGCCAGCAGTCAAAGCCCGGGTGGGAATTCACCCCTCCACTTT. Translating gives CASSQSPGGNSPLHF.

The chain employs TRBV28 and TRBJ1-5, with D tentatively TRBD1 (6 bases). This CDR3 region has 14 residues. The V end lost 5 bases, the J end lost 5 bases, and 13 bases lay between the germline ends. In germline, CDR1 is MDHEN, CDR2 SYDVKM. In nucleotides, the CDR3 is TGTGCCAGCAGTCCAATAGGGGGGGATCAGCCCCAGCATTTT. Translating gives CASSPIGGDQPQHF. Based on the CDR3 plus reference TRBV28 and TRBJ1-5, the full variable domain is DVKVTQSSRYLVKRTGEKVFLECVQDMDHENMFWYRQDPGLGLRLIYFSYDVKMKEKGDIPEGYSVSREKKERFSLILESASTNQTSMYLCASSPIGGDQPQHFGDGTRLSIL.

The chain couples TRBV30 to TRBJ1-2; D is perhaps TRBD1 (6 bases). V was cut by 2 bases and J by 7 bases, with 14 bases left in between. This CDR3 region has 13 residues. Germline CDR1 reads GTSNPN; CDR2 reads SVGIG (reference sequence). The CDR3 region has the DNA TGTGCCTGGAGTCGGACAGCGGCATCTGGCTACACCTTC. This encodes CAWSRTAASGYTF.

The rearrangement joins TRBV7-8 to TRBJ1-1, with 10 positions matching TRBD1. This CDR3 region has 15 residues. Germline CDR1 reads SGHVS; CDR2 reads FQNEAQ. The J segment lost 4 bases and the V segment lost 4 bases, leaving 6 bases of the junction unmatched. DNA for the CDR3: TGTGCCAGCAGCTGGGGGACAGGGGTCGGCACTGAAGCTTTCTTT. It specifies CASSWGTGVGTEAFF.

The CDR3 loop reads CASSPGTGGEAFF. The CDR3 bases are TGTGCCAGCAGCCCCGGGACAGGCGGTGAAGCTTTCTTT. The V and J genes are TRBV7-9 and TRBJ1-1; 8 positions agree with TRBD1. The V segment lost 5 bases and the J segment 7 bases; nucleotides outside the gene matches: 6. CDR3 length: 13 amino acids. Germline CDR1 is SEHNR and CDR2 is FQNEAQ (reference sequence).

This CDR3 is CATSSSGFSGTEAFF. The CDR3, as DNA: TGTGCCACCAGCAGTTCAGGGTTTTCGGGCACTGAAGCTTTCTTT. This chain joins TRBV15 and TRBJ1-1; D is perhaps TRBD1 (5 bases). CDR3 length: 15 amino acids. V lost 3 bases and J 4 bases, leaving 15 bases between the germline ends. CDR1 and CDR2 from the germline V gene are LNHNV and YYDKDF (reference sequence).

The gene calls are TRBV5-1 and TRBJ2-3; no firm D call. Between the trimmed V and J ends, which lost 5 bases and 0 bases, there was a span of 16 bases. Germline CDR1 and CDR2: SGHRS and YFSETQ. The CDR3 length is 16 residues. CDR3 nucleotide sequence: TGCGCCAGCAGATTGATGCCTTCCACTAGCACAGATACGCAGTATTTT. It codes for CASRLMPSTSTDTQYF.

V usage is TRBV2 and J usage is TRBJ2-1, with 7 bases that match TRBD1. The J segment lost 0 bases and the V segment lost 6 bases, leaving 5 bases of the junction unmatched. Per germline, CDR1 SNHLY and CDR2 FYNNEI. The CDR3 length is 15 residues. In DNA, the CDR3 is TGTGCCAGCAGGAAAGACAGGGCCTCCTACAATGAGCAGTTCTTC. Its translation: CASRKDRASYNEQFF.

The chain joins TRBV20-1 to TRBJ2-7, with D uncertain. The germline gives CDR1 DFQATT, CDR2 SNEGSKA (reference sequence). CDR3 length: 11 amino acids. Trimming took off 3 bases at V and 5 bases at J, with 8 bases between the two ends. The CDR3 nucleotides read TGCAGTGCTAGTAAACGGGACGAGCAGTACTTC. Translating gives CSASKRDEQYF.